This T cell receptor beta chain comes out of a study of immune heterogeneity within non-small cell lung tumors (dated by TCRdb to about 2018). Study-level background: By histology, the tumors included roughly 9 non-squamous carcinomas, a few squamous cell carcinomas and 1 tumor not otherwise specified. Binding of neoantigens to the HLA alleles of each patient was predicted with netMHCpan-3.0 for mutant peptides of 8 to 11 amino acids. Transcriptome data were available for just 35 to 50 loci from about a dozen patients, whereas TCR repertoire analysis spanned about 60 tumor loci from roughly 16 patients. The study combined whole-exome sequencing, RNA-seq and TCR beta repertoire sequencing of multiple spatially distinct regions from each NSCLC tumor to examine intratumoral immune heterogeneity.

With respect to this clonotype: This receptor's antigen is unknown. Base quality data are lacking; no much larger clone is found one base away.

Spanning cysteine to phenylalanine, the CDR3 consists of 12 amino acids. The entry retains the CDR3 DNA only, 36 bases that are in frame from base 1. CDR1 MDHEN and CDR2 SYDVKM were looked up in the germline V gene. V sheds 6 bases and J sheds 10 bases, leaving 12 bases between their ends. The investigation overall reported the following: Within a patient, the same dominant CDR3B clonotypes appeared at multiple loci, but different tumor locations also contained unique high-frequency clones. High-frequency TCR beta clonotypes were largely distinct between individual patients. Local tumor mutational burden and local T-cell repertoire clonality had a statistically significant but moderate positive correlation (R 0.3 to 0.35).

The TCR template was genomic DNA extracted from bulk tumor tissue, and around 610 ng of gDNA was amplified for each sample. During surgery, multiple biopsies were taken from each primary tumor, with sampling sites spaced as far apart as possible within the tumor mass. The study cohort was described as untreated, and the patients were newly diagnosed NSCLC cases having curative surgery. The donors were approximately 14 patients with newly diagnosed non-small cell lung cancer who were having surgery with curative intent. Resected tumor masses were reviewed by two independent pathologists. Only DNA and RNA samples of high quality went on to sequencing. The TCR beta CDR3 region was amplified with a multiplex PCR system whose first round ran for approximately 11 cycles using 32 V-gene forward primers and 13 J-gene reverse primers. The first PCR round used a QIAGEN Multiplex PCR Kit, and the primer sequences were filed in Chinese patent CN105087789A. In a second PCR round, Illumina universal primers were added with the Phusion High-Fidelity PCR Kit. Paired-end sequencing of TCR libraries was carried out on the Illumina HiSeq X Ten platform at a read length of 151 bp. From the authors' description of their analysis: Cutadapt removed reads without multiplex PCR primers, PEAR merged read pairs, and MiXCR with default settings called CDR3 regions. Shannon entropy measured repertoire diversity, while clonality was calculated as one minus the Shannon entropy divided by the ln of the count of productive unique sequences. Clonotypes present at frequencies of at least 0.5% were defined as dominant or high-frequency T-cell clones. The raw public reads went through TCRdb reprocessing: fastp at Q25, MiXCR clone calling, in-frame beta chains kept. All rows with the same CDR3 protein become a single entry with the most common DNA and genes. In this record, the V and J calls reflect TCRdb's handling and not the investigators' own analysis. Counted in this sample were 4,600 or so distinct CDR3 sequences; 30% to 40% of them appeared once. The ten largest clones add up to 25% to 35% of the sample.

Rearrangement joined TRBV28 to TRBJ2-2; no D segment can be confidently identified. The receptor comes from a woman aged 45-65 years with non-small cell lung cancer. Sequencing input: lung tumor tissue. The nucleotides read TGTGCCAGCAGGTTACCTCAGGAGGAGCTGTTTTTT. Its protein product is CASRLPQEELFF.